By sample share, the clone carrying this T cell receptor (beta chain) is large. In the original analysis: Reference gene primers were amplified, and this amplification served to estimate nucleated cell counts. The table came from immunoSEQ multiplex PCR; TCRdb's copy has only in-frame clones and leaves some out. D and trimming come from the DNA, and the V and J calls and clone size come from that table. The sample has about 86,000 clones, approximately 80% seen once. Per germline, CDR1 MDHEN and CDR2 SYDVKM. The V and J ends lost 6 bases and 7 bases, in that order; junction bases with no gene match: 9. CDR3 length equals 14 residues. These data belong to a study of blood T cell repertoires in COVID-19. Study at large: PBMCs, B-cell-depleted T cells, or T cells were the source of the cDNA or gDNA that made up the material.

The material sequenced was peripheral blood. The sequence was obtained from a man between 45 and 60 years old with acute or convalescent COVID-19. The J gene is TRBJ1-2, the V gene TRBV28; TRBD1 matches 9 bases. The chain's CDR3 is CASSLRDRAGGYTF. The CDR3, as DNA: TGTGCCAGCAGCCTCCGGGACAGGGCAGGTGGCTACACCTTC.